The 11 T cell receptor beta chains given below trace back to one sample, sequenced in a study of naive and memory T cell subsets. The beta constant-region primer was an equimolar mix of two oligonucleotides covering TRBC1 and TRBC2. TCRdb reanalysed the UMI-ligation and nested PCR reads using MiXCR and keeps one entry per CDR3 protein. There are 130,000 to 150,000 distinct CDR3 sequences in the sample; 15% to 20% occur only once, and about 0.13% lies in the top ten. The specimen was naive CD4+ T cells from blood. These receptors were collected from a human donor in good health.

V is TRBV7-2 and J is TRBJ1-5; 7 nucleotides agree with TRBD1. The ends lost 4 bases at V and 0 bases at J; junction bases unmatched: 9. The germline CDR1 and CDR2 sequences are SGHTA and FQGNSA. The CDR3 is made up of 17 amino acids. This CDR3 is CASSSLRDSNSNQPQHF. As DNA, the CDR3 is TGTGCCAGCAGCTCCCTTCGGGACAGCAATAGCAATCAGCCCCAGCATTTT.

This CDR3 is CSVGGRVYGYTF. DNA of the CDR3: TGCAGCGTTGGCGGCAGGGTCTATGGCTACACCTTC. This sequence joins TRBV29-1 and TRBJ1-2, with D possibly TRBD1 on 5 matching bases. This CDR3 has 12 residues. Germline loops: CDR1 SQVTM, CDR2 ANQGSEA. V shed 4 bases and J shed 4 bases, with 10 bases lying between them.

This clonotype has only a few counts. The chain couples TRBV6-1 to TRBJ2-2; TRBD2 matches at 8 bases. V shed 11 bases, J shed 4 bases, and the junction held 6 bases outside the gene matches. CDR3 length: 13 amino acids. Per germline, CDR1 MNHNS and CDR2 SASEGT. The CDR3 DNA reads as TGTGCCGGCCGAGCGGGAGTCACCGGGGAGCTGTTTTTT. This gives the protein CAGRAGVTGELFF.

The CDR3, as DNA: TGTGCCAGCAGTGGGGGACTGCCTAGCACAGATACGCAGTATTTT. Encoded protein: CASSGGLPSTDTQYF. V and J are TRBV6-1 and TRBJ2-3; possibly TRBD2 for D (6 bases). Germline CDR1 MNHNS, CDR2 SASEGT. The CDR3 consists of 15 residues. Trimming cost V 4 bases and J 0 bases, with 11 bases left between them.

This clonotype has just a few counts. This rearrangement joins TRBV6-2 or TRBV6-3 to TRBJ2-3; 13 nucleotides line up with TRBD2. Germline V CDR1 and CDR2: MNHEY, SVGEGT. The V gene end was trimmed by 5 bases and the J gene end by 0 bases; junction bases not matched to a gene: 8. The CDR3 loop spans 18 amino acids. The CDR3 nucleotides are TGTGCCAGCAGTGTCGGACTAGCGGGAGCCAGAAGCACAGATACGCAGTATTTT. The encoded protein is CASSVGLAGARSTDTQYF.

This clonotype was counted between two and nine times. The genes are TRBV5-1 and TRBJ1-4; 7 positions agree with TRBD1. Germline CDR1 SGHRS, CDR2 YFSETQ. The junction had 2 bases not matched to a gene; V was cut back by 2 bases and J by 4 bases. This CDR3 has 14 amino acids. CDR3 DNA sequence: TGCGCCAGCAGCTTCAGGGGGGTTAATGAAAAACTGTTTTTT. Translation: CASSFRGVNEKLFF.

This clonotype was counted a few times. The J gene is TRBJ2-3, the V gene TRBV6-5; TRBD1 matches at 10 bases. Germline V lookup: CDR1 MNHEY, CDR2 SVGAGI. The CDR3 spans 14 residues. The J segment lost 4 bases and the V segment lost 9 bases, leaving 7 bases of the junction unmatched. The CDR3 protein is CASRQGAVSDTQYF. The CDR3 nucleotides are TGTGCCAGTCGACAGGGGGCGGTTTCAGATACGCAGTATTTT.

This clonotype was seen a few times. The chain is built from TRBV7-9 and TRBJ2-7; 7 bases fit TRBD2. Germline values: CDR1 SEHNR, CDR2 FQNEAQ (reference sequence). Trimming removed 2 bases from V and 1 base from J; junction bases left unmatched: 5. The CDR3 is 15 amino acids. The CDR3 is CASSLQAGASYEQYF. DNA for the CDR3: TGTGCCAGCAGCTTACAGGCGGGAGCGTCCTACGAGCAGTACTTC.

This clonotype showed up just a few times. The chain employs TRBV28 and TRBJ2-3; no reliable D call. Germline CDR1 MDHEN, CDR2 SYDVKM. The CDR3 sequence is 12 residues long. The V and J ends lost 11 bases and 3 bases respectively, with 12 bases between them. CDR3 DNA: TGTGCCGCAGGCCTCCCGACAGATACGCAGTATTTT. This translates into CAAGLPTDTQYF.

CDR3 protein: CASSSGAGTGELFF. CDR3 DNA: TGTGCCAGCAGCTCTGGAGCGGGCACCGGGGAGCTGTTTTTT. The chain uses TRBV6-6 and TRBJ2-2; tentatively, D is TRBD2 (6 bases). CDR1 and CDR2 from the germline V gene are MNHNY and SVGAGI (reference sequence). Trimming shortened V by 6 bases and J by 4 bases, and 12 bases separated the two germline ends. The CDR3 has 14 amino acids.

This clonotype occurred a few times. CDR3 nucleotide sequence: TGTGCCAGCGGGGCTGCGGGACAGGTGACAGATACGCAGTATTTT. This translates into CASGAAGQVTDTQYF. This chain links TRBV28 with TRBJ2-3, with 8 bases fitting TRBD1. This CDR3 spans 15 amino acids. Germline V gives CDR1 MDHEN, CDR2 SYDVKM. Losses at the gene ends were 8 bases for V and 3 bases for J; bases not matched to a gene: 10.